The clone carrying this TCR beta chain came up a few times. Antigen unknown. The CDR3 runs to 17 residues. Germline V lookup: CDR1 LGHDT, CDR2 YNNKEL (reference sequence). V lost 0 bases and J lost 1; bases outside the gene matches: 9. This entry is derived from a study of blood T cells in healthy people across ages. Donors were systemically healthy Caucasian individuals from Russia aged roughly 6 to 95 years. Isolation of PBMCs gave at least 6.5 million cells per sample. Alongside a J-beta primer mix, a sample-barcoded 5' primer served in a second PCR lasting about 7 to 12 cycles. In TCRdb, the 5' RACE reads were re-called with MiXCR into one record per CDR3 protein. The sample yields hundreds of thousands of distinct CDR3 sequences, approximately 40% seen once. Study-level results: Significant beta diversity loss was already apparent by age roughly 40, declining roughly linearly.

What was sequenced was blood. The rearrangement links TRBV3-1 to TRBJ2-7; 7 bases fit TRBD2. The TCR comes from an elderly man in good health. CDR3 region: CASSQDGASGSSYEQYF. In nucleotides, the CDR3 is TGTGCCAGCAGCCAAGACGGAGCTAGCGGAAGTTCCTACGAGCAGTACTTC.